Listed here are 27 T cell receptor beta chains from one sample, sequenced in a study of radiation and T cells in renal cell carcinoma. Indicated time point: baseline pretreatment blood. Specified treatment: 15 Gy SBRT to primary tumor, nephrectomy 4 weeks later. The table came from immunoSEQ multiplex PCR; TCRdb's copy has only in-frame clones and leaves some out. The sample lists about 130,000 clones; approximately 91% were seen once. The sequenced sample was blood, obtained from a patient whose treatment included radiotherapy and nephrectomy. These receptors all come from a woman aged 45-65 years with renal cell carcinoma.

The V call is TRBV6-5, the J call TRBJ2-5; 9 bases match TRBD1. The J call may not be correct, given that the DNA end is closer to TRBJ2-7. Per germline, CDR1 MNHEY and CDR2 SVGAGI. This CDR3 contains 14 residues. CDR3 nucleotide sequence: TGTGCCAGTGCCCCCGGGACAGGGAACTACGAGCAGTACTTC. As protein: CASAPGTGNYEQYF.

The genes are TRBV6-6 and TRBJ1-2; no firm D call. The ends were cut back, 5 bases at V and 1 base at J, with 17 bases in the middle. Per the germline V gene, CDR1 is MNHNY and CDR2 is SVGAGI (reference sequence). The CDR3 sequence is 16 residues long. The CDR3 nucleotides are TGTGCCAGCAGTCCCACGCGGGGAAGGGATAACTATGGCTACACCTTC. The encoded protein is CASSPTRGRDNYGYTF.

J is TRBJ1-1 and V is TRBV6-4; D call uncertain. The V end was cut by 5 bases, the J end by 0 bases, with 7 bases between. CDR1 is MRHNA and CDR2 is SNTAGT in the germline V gene. CDR3 length: 13 residues. The CDR3 bases are TGTGCCAGCAGTTTACAGCTGAACACTGAAGCTTTCTTT. Translation: CASSLQLNTEAFF.

The chain combines TRBV6-1 with TRBJ1-4; a possible D gene is TRBD1 (5 bases). Germline lookup yields CDR1 MNHNS and CDR2 SASEGT. V dropped 0 bases and J dropped 4 bases, with 12 bases sitting between them. This CDR3 is 16 amino acids long. CDR3 in DNA: TGTGCCAGCAGTGAAGCTTGGGCAGGGTATAATGAAAAACTGTTTTTT. It specifies CASSEAWAGYNEKLFF.

J is TRBJ1-3 and V is TRBV5-1; D remains ambiguous. Trimming removed 0 bases from V and 5 bases from J, with 9 bases in between. The V gene's germline CDR1 is SGHRS and CDR2 YFSETQ. This CDR3 region has 14 residues. CDR3 residues: CASSLGGERNTIYF. The CDR3 DNA sequence: TGCGCCAGCAGCTTGGGCGGGGAACGAAACACCATATATTTT.

V gene TRBV10-2 combines with J gene TRBJ1-2; D is unresolved. V lost 6 bases and J lost 4, with 18 bases in between. Germline V gene sequence: CDR1 WSHSY, CDR2 SAAADI. The CDR3 has 15 amino acids. The CDR3 region has the DNA TGCGCCAGCAGGAGCGGTGGGGTAGGGAGCTATGGCTACACCTTC. It codes for CASRSGGVGSYGYTF.

The chain joins TRBV5-1 to TRBJ1-3; 10 bases match TRBD1. Germline V lookup: CDR1 SGHRS, CDR2 YFSETQ. With 4 bases clipped from V and 8 bases from J, the junction kept 0 bases outside the gene matches. The CDR3 extends over 12 amino acids. CDR3 nucleotide sequence: TGCGCCAGCAGCGGACAGGGGGACACCATATATTTT. It translates to CASSGQGDTIYF.

The chain uses TRBV19 and TRBJ2-3; a weak D match, TRBD2 (5 bases). CDR1 is LNHDA, CDR2 SQIVND, per germline (reference sequence). V was pared by 3 bases and J by 6 bases, with 10 bases between. The CDR3 is 13 amino acids. Written as DNA, the CDR3 is TGTGCCAGTAGTATCGAGGGATCTGATACGCAGTATTTT. This sequence encodes CASSIEGSDTQYF.

The CDR3 loop is CASKIGSYSNQPQHF. CDR3 DNA sequence: TGTGCCAGTAAAATCGGCTCATATAGCAATCAGCCCCAGCATTTT. This chain uses TRBV19 with TRBJ1-5; D not certain. V gave up 7 bases and J gave up 0 bases, with 13 bases separating them. Germline CDR1 is LNHDA and CDR2 is SQIVND (reference sequence). The CDR3 is made up of 15 amino acids.

The chain carries TRBV5-1 and TRBJ2-1, with 13 bases fitting TRBD2. Losses at the gene ends were 6 bases for V and 6 bases for J; bases not matched to a gene: 9. The CDR3 loop spans 16 amino acids. Germline CDR1 and CDR2: SGHRS and YFSETQ. The CDR3 nucleotides read TGCGCCAGCACAAGGACTAGCGGGGGAACCTTCAATGAGCAGTTCTTC. Translated, it gives CASTRTSGGTFNEQFF. Together with reference TRBV5-1 and TRBJ2-1, the CDR3 gives the full variable domain: KAGVTQTPRYLIKTRGQQVTLSCSPISGHRSVSWYQQTPGQGLQFLFEYFSETQRNKGNFPGRFSGRQFSNSRSEMNVSTLELGDSALYLCASTRTSGGTFNEQFFGPGTRLTVL.

This clone showed up just a few times. V and J are TRBV29-1 and TRBJ2-7; unclear D gene. The CDR3 has 11 residues. V was clipped by 5 bases and J by 3 bases, with 8 bases between them. The germline CDR1 and CDR2 sequences are SQVTM and ANQGSEA. The CDR3 sequence is CSVQRDYEQYF. In DNA form, the CDR3 reads TGCAGCGTTCAGAGAGACTACGAGCAGTACTTC.

The chain uses TRBV19 and TRBJ2-6; D is undetermined. Germline CDR1 LNHDA, CDR2 SQIVND (reference sequence). The germline V and J ends were trimmed by 3 bases and 0 bases, with 9 bases remaining between them. This CDR3 contains 16 residues. As DNA, the CDR3 is TGTGCCAGTAGTATCACCCGTACCTCTGGGGCCAACGTCCTGACTTTC. As protein: CASSITRTSGANVLTF.

The rearrangement joins TRBV18 to TRBJ2-3; D possibly uses TRBD1 or TRBD2 (6 bases each). This CDR3 spans 14 amino acids. From germline, CDR1 is KGHSH and CDR2 LQKENI. The V end lost 6 bases, the J end lost 3 bases, and 13 bases lay between the germline ends. The DNA of the CDR3 is TGTGCCAGCTCCCCTATAGGGGGGACAGATACGCAGTATTTT. Protein: CASSPIGGTDTQYF.

The chain employs TRBV5-1 and TRBJ2-6; no clear D gene. CDR1 is SGHRS and CDR2 is YFSETQ in the germline V gene. V was cut by 2 bases and J by 4 bases, with 13 bases left in between. This CDR3 contains 16 residues. DNA for the CDR3: TGCGCCAGCAGCTTCGGGTGGCTCGCCGGGGCCAACGTCCTGACTTTC. Residues: CASSFGWLAGANVLTF. Together with reference TRBV5-1 and TRBJ2-6, the CDR3 gives the full variable domain: KAGVTQTPRYLIKTRGQQVTLSCSPISGHRSVSWYQQTPGQGLQFLFEYFSETQRNKGNFPGRFSGRQFSNSRSEMNVSTLELGDSALYLCASSFGWLAGANVLTFGAGSRLTVL.

V is TRBV7-9 and J is TRBJ1-1; D is ambiguous. This CDR3 contains 14 residues. Germline values: CDR1 SEHNR, CDR2 FQNEAQ (reference sequence). The V gene lost 1 base and the J gene lost 10 bases, with 16 bases spanning the gap. The CDR3 region is CASSLGFIGFGAFF. CDR3 DNA: TGTGCCAGCAGCTTAGGGTTTATCGGGTTCGGAGCTTTCTTT.

This sequence joins TRBV7-9 and TRBJ2-7; 7 bases line up with TRBD1. The V and J ends lost 5 bases and 5 bases, in that order; junction bases with no gene match: 12. The length of the CDR3 is 15 residues. CDR1 is SEHNR, CDR2 FQNEAQ, per germline (reference sequence). The CDR3 nucleotides read TGTGCCAGCAGCGGAAAACAGGGGAATTTGGACGAGCAGTACTTC. It translates to CASSGKQGNLDEQYF. Full variable domain (missing parts from reference TRBV7-9 and TRBJ2-7): DTGVSQNPRHKITKRGQNVTFRCDPISEHNRLYWYRQTLGQGPEFLTYFQNEAQLEKSRLLSDRFSAERPKGSFSTLEIQRTEQGDSAMYLCASSGKQGNLDEQYFGPGTRLTVT.

The J gene is TRBJ1-1, the V gene TRBV6-1; no firm D call. The length of the CDR3 is 14 residues. V dropped 4 bases and J dropped 4 bases, with 13 bases sitting between them. Germline V gene sequence: CDR1 MNHNS, CDR2 SASEGT. CDR3: CASSGFGVGTEAFF. The DNA of the CDR3 is TGTGCCAGCAGTGGGTTTGGGGTGGGCACTGAAGCTTTCTTT.

This chain joins TRBV18 and TRBJ2-7; D is perhaps TRBD1 (6 bases). The V end lost 1 base, the J end lost 0 bases, and 16 bases lay between the germline ends. Germline V gene lookup returns CDR1 KGHSH and CDR2 LQKENI. The CDR3 is 17 residues long. The CDR3 protein is CASSPQFSRDNSYEQYF. CDR3 coding DNA: TGTGCCAGCTCACCACAATTCAGCCGGGACAACTCCTACGAGCAGTACTTC.

The rearrangement uses TRBV14 and TRBJ1-2, with 8 bases matching TRBD1. Unmatched junction bases numbered 3, after V lost 1 base and J lost 5 bases. The CDR3 loop spans 14 amino acids. Looked up from germline, CDR1 is SGHDN and CDR2 is FVKESK. The DNA of the CDR3 is TGTGCCAGCAGCCAAGGGACAGGGTGGTATGGCTACACCTTC. It translates to CASSQGTGWYGYTF.

This chain connects TRBV27 to TRBJ1-2; 8 positions match TRBD1. Per germline, CDR1 MNHEY and CDR2 SMNVEV (reference sequence). CDR3 size: 14 residues. The trim removed 5 bases at V and 8 bases at J, leaving 10 bases unmatched. The CDR3 nucleotides are TGTGCCAGCAGTCCGTGGACAGGGAACGAGGGCTACACCTTC. The encoded protein is CASSPWTGNEGYTF.

The rearrangement joins TRBV7-2 to TRBJ2-1; TRBD2 agrees at 8 bases. J lost 8 bases, V lost 0 bases, and 9 bases had no gene match. CDR1 and CDR2 (germline): SGHTA, FQGNSA. The CDR3 is 16 amino acids. The CDR3 protein is CASSLASPGGQDEQFF. In DNA form, the CDR3 reads TGTGCCAGCAGCTTAGCGTCTCCGGGGGGGCAGGATGAGCAGTTCTTC.

Ten or more counts support this clone. The same CDR3 also results from other DNA sequences found in this sample. This chain links TRBV5-1 with TRBJ1-1; 7 bases agree with TRBD1. The CDR3 has 15 amino acids. V was pared by 3 bases and J by 0 bases, with 5 bases of the junction left unmatched. Per germline, CDR1 SGHRS and CDR2 YFSETQ. The CDR3 DNA reads as TGCGCCAGCAGCTCACGACAGGGTTTGAACACTGAAGCTTTCTTT. It translates to CASSSRQGLNTEAFF.

This chain links TRBV30 with TRBJ1-2; TRBD1 aligns across 9 bases. Germline trimming cut 1 base from V and 8 bases from J; bases unmatched to any gene: 14. The V gene's germline CDR1 is GTSNPN and CDR2 SVGIG (reference sequence). This CDR3 is built from 16 residues. The CDR3 protein is CAWSAAGTGSRQGYTF. The CDR3 nucleotides are TGTGCCTGGAGTGCAGCCGGGACAGGGTCCCGTCAGGGCTACACCTTC.

This chain connects TRBV7-2 to TRBJ2-1, with 7 bases aligning to TRBD1. Germline V gene data show CDR1 as SGHTA and CDR2 as FQGNSA. V was pared by 4 bases and J by 4 bases, with 7 bases of the junction left unmatched. The CDR3 consists of 15 residues. CDR3 in DNA: TGTGCCAGCAGCTGGGGTGCAGGGGGATACAATGAGCAGTTCTTC. It is translated as CASSWGAGGYNEQFF.

The chain joins TRBV27 to TRBJ1-1; D possibly corresponds to TRBD1 (6 bases). From germline, CDR1 is MNHEY and CDR2 SMNVEV (reference sequence). The CDR3 has 15 amino acids. Trimming took 2 bases from V and 2 from J, leaving 12 bases between them. CDR3 amino acids: CASSLGPGANTEAFF. In nucleotides, the CDR3 is TGTGCCAGCAGTTTAGGGCCAGGGGCAAACACTGAAGCTTTCTTT.

The genes are TRBV2 and TRBJ2-1; D is unclear. The V end lost 8 bases, the J end lost 5 bases, and 7 bases lay between the germline ends. Germline CDR1 and CDR2: SNHLY and FYNNEI. The length of the CDR3 is 11 residues. The CDR3 DNA follows: TGTGCCAGCGATGGCCACAATGAGCAGTTCTTC. It codes for CASDGHNEQFF.

The J gene is TRBJ2-3, the V gene TRBV19, with D perhaps matching TRBD2 (7 bases). Germline CDR1 reads LNHDA; CDR2 reads SQIVND (reference sequence). Trimming took 6 bases from V and 3 from J, leaving 19 bases between them. This CDR3 is built from 16 residues. Here the CDR3 DNA reads TGTGCCAGTAGCCCTTACGGCCGGGGGGCAACAGATACGCAGTATTTT. Protein sequence: CASSPYGRGATDTQYF.